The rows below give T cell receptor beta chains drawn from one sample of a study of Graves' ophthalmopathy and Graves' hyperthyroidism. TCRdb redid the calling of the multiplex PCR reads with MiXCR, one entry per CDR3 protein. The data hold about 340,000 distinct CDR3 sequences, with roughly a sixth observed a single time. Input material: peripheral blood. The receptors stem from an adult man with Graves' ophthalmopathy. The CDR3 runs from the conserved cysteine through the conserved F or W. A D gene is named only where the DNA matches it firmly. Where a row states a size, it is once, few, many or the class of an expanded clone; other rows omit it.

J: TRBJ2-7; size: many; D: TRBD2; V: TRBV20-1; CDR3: CSALGGTRYEQYF; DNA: TGCAGTGCTCTAGGCGGGACTAGATACGAGCAGTACTTC
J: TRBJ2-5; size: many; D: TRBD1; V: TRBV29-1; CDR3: CSVRQGDMKTQYF; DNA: TGCAGCGTACGACAGGGTGATATGAAGACCCAGTACTTC
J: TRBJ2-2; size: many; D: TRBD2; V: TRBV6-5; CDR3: CASSPGLAGRTGELFF; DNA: TGTGCCAGCAGCCCTGGACTAGCGGGGAGGACCGGGGAGCTGTTTTTT
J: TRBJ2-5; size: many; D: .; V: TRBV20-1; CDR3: CSAPIGGAGETQYF; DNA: TGCAGTGCTCCCATAGGGGGGGCAGGGGAGACCCAGTACTTC
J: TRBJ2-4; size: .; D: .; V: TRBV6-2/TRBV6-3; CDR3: CASRKGGGIQYF; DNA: TGTGCCAGCAGAAAGGGAGGTGGCATTCAGTACTTC
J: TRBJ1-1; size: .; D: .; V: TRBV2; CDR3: CASSDPQGRGSMNTEAFF; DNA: TGTGCCAGCAGCGACCCACAGGGAAGGGGCTCTATGAACACTGAAGCTTTCTTT
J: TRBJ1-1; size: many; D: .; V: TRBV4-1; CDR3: CASSQEGTPTLNTEAFF; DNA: TGCGCCAGCAGCCAAGAGGGGACACCGACCTTGAACACTGAAGCTTTCTTT
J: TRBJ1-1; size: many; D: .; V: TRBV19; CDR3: CASSIQLNTEAFF; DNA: TGTGCCAGTAGTATACAACTGAACACTGAAGCTTTCTTT
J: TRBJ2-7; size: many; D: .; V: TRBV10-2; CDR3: CASSEITGTYEQYF; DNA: TGCGCCAGCAGTGAGATTACGGGAACCTACGAGCAGTACTTC
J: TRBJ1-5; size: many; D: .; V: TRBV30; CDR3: CAWGHGVSNQPQHF; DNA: TGTGCCTGGGGACACGGGGTTAGCAATCAGCCCCAGCATTTT
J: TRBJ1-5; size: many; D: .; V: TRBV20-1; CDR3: CSASLTRKDQPQHF; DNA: TGCAGTGCTAGTTTGACCCGAAAGGATCAGCCCCAGCATTTT
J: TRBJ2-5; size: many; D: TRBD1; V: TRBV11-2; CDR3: CASSLGNRGEGTQYF; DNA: TGTGCCAGCAGCTTAGGAAACAGGGGGGAAGGGACCCAGTACTTC
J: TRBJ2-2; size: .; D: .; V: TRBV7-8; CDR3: CASSLGSGNTGELSF; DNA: TGTGCCAGCAGCTTAGGGAGTGGGAACACCGGGGAGCTGTCTTTT
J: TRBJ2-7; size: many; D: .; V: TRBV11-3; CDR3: CASSQQGAEAYEQYF; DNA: TGTGCCAGCAGCCAACAGGGCGCTGAGGCCTACGAGCAGTACTTC
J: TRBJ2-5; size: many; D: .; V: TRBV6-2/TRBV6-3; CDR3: CASSYAKETQYF; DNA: TGTGCCAGCAGTTACGCAAAAGAGACCCAGTACTTC
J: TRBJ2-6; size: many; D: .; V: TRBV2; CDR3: CASSEGAGSGANVLTF; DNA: TGTGCCAGCAGTGAAGGGGCCGGGTCTGGGGCCAACGTCCTGACTTTC
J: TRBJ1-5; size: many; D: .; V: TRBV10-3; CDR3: CAITRDSNQPQHF; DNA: TGTGCCATCACCAGAGATAGCAATCAGCCCCAGCATTTT
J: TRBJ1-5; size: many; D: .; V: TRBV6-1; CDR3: CASRSTGNQPQHF; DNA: TGTGCCAGCAGAAGTACGGGCAATCAGCCCCAGCATTTT
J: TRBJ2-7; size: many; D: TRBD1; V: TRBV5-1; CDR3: CASSPGTGNEQYF; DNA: TGCGCCAGCAGCCCCGGGACAGGGAACGAGCAGTACTTC
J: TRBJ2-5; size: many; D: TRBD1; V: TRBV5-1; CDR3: CASSPSRDRGRETQYF; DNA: TGCGCCAGCAGCCCGTCCCGGGACAGGGGTCGAGAGACCCAGTACTTC
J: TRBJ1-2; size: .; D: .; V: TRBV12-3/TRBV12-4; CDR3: CASSRTEGHYGYTF; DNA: TGTGCCAGCAGCCGGACCGAGGGACACTATGGCTACACCTTC
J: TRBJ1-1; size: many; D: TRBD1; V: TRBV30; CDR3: CAWRVRRGRDTEAFF; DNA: TGTGCCTGGAGGGTCAGGAGGGGGCGCGATACTGAAGCTTTCTTT
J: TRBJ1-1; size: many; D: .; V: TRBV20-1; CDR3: CSAVRRGMNTEAFF; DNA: TGCAGTGCGGTCAGGAGAGGGATGAACACTGAAGCTTTCTTT
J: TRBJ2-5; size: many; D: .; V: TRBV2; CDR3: CASSVVGGGETQYF; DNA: TGTGCCAGCAGTGTGGTCGGGGGCGGAGAGACCCAGTACTTC
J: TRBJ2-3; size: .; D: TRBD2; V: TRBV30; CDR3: CAWTRLAGGAHTQYF; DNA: TGTGCCTGGACCAGACTAGCGGGAGGGGCTCATACGCAGTATTTT
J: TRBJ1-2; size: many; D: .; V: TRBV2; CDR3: CASSVAQGSGNYGYTF; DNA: TGTGCCAGCAGTGTTGCACAGGGAAGTGGTAACTATGGCTACACCTTC
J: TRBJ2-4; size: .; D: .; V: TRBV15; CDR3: CATSRDKGMVIQYF; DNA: TGTGCCACCAGCAGAGATAAGGGGATGGTCATTCAGTACTTC
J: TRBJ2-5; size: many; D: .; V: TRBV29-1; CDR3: CSVSKTQRVETQYF; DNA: TGCAGCGTCAGTAAGACCCAAAGGGTGGAGACCCAGTACTTC
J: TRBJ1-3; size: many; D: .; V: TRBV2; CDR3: CASNPSGSGNTIYF; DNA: TGTGCCAGCAACCCGAGTGGCTCTGGAAACACCATATATTTT
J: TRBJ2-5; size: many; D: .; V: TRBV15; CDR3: CATSRTNQETQYF; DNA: TGTGCCACCAGCAGGACCAATCAAGAGACCCAGTACTTC
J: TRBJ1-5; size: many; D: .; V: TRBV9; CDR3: CASSVAPHQPQHF; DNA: TGTGCCAGCAGCGTAGCGCCCCATCAGCCCCAGCATTTT
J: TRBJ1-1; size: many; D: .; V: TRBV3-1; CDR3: CASSKADDGNTEAFF; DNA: TGTGCCAGCAGCAAGGCGGACGATGGGAACACTGAAGCTTTCTTT
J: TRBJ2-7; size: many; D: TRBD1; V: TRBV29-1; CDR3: CSVSGTGEIEQYF; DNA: TGCAGCGTTTCCGGGACAGGGGAAATCGAGCAGTACTTC